Following are 21 T cell receptor beta chains from one sample sequenced in a study of early T cells in non-severe SARS-CoV-2 infection. TCRdb reprocessed the 5' RACE reads with MiXCR, giving one entry per CDR3 protein. The table has 120,000 or so distinct CDR3 sequences, over 9.5% seen once. The sequencing here drew on whole blood, taken at baseline. These receptors were obtained from an adult who was a healthcare worker with PCR-confirmed SARS-CoV-2 infection or an uninfected control (not recorded which).

This sequence joins TRBV28 and TRBJ2-1; unclear D gene. V was shortened by 2 bases and J by 5 bases, with 13 bases between the two germline ends. There are 15 residues in the CDR3. The germline V gene encodes CDR1 MDHEN and CDR2 SYDVKM. CDR3 DNA: TGTGCCAGCAGTTTACGCAGCCCTAGGCACAATGAGCAGTTCTTC. Translating gives CASSLRSPRHNEQFF.

The chain uses TRBV2 and TRBJ1-5; 7 bases agree with TRBD1. The CDR3 extends over 13 amino acids. The trim removed 5 bases at V and 6 bases at J, leaving 4 bases unmatched. CDR1 is SNHLY and CDR2 is FYNNEI in the germline V gene. Here the CDR3 DNA reads TGTGCCAGCAGTACAGGGGTCCGTCAGCCCCAGCATTTT. It encodes CASSTGVRQPQHF.

This sequence joins TRBV6-5 and TRBJ2-1; a weak D match, TRBD2 (5 bases). The CDR3 is 15 residues long. The germline V gene has CDR1 MNHEY and CDR2 SVGAGI. V lost 6 bases and J 3 bases, leaving 15 bases between the germline ends. The DNA for the CDR3 is TGTGCCAGCAGAGACCGGGATTCCTTCTACAATGAGCAGTTCTTC. Residues: CASRDRDSFYNEQFF.

This clonotype was picked up a small number of times. This chain joins TRBV20-1 and TRBJ1-1; D is unclear. Trimming left V 8 bases short and J 1 base short, with 8 bases between. The CDR3 runs 11 residues. Germline-derived CDR1 and CDR2 are DFQATT and SNEGSKA (reference sequence). The CDR3 loop is CSNKWNTEAFF. In nucleotides, the CDR3 is TGCAGTAACAAATGGAACACTGAAGCTTTCTTT.

The chain employs TRBV6-1 and TRBJ2-2, with TRBD1 identical over 8 bases. The CDR3 length is 17 residues. Germline V gene sequence: CDR1 MNHNS, CDR2 SASEGT. V lost 2 bases to trimming and J lost 6 bases; unmatched junction nucleotides: 11. CDR3 sequence reads: CASSEKERTGLAGELFF. CDR3 in DNA: TGTGCCAGCAGTGAAAAGGAACGGACAGGGTTGGCCGGGGAGCTGTTTTTT.

This chain links TRBV4-1 with TRBJ1-1; no definite D call. CDR3 length equals 16 residues. Germline CDR1 is MGHRA and CDR2 is YSYEKL. With 0 bases removed from V and 0 bases from J, the gap between germline ends came to 11 bases. In DNA, the CDR3 is TGCGCCAGCAGCCAAGATTTCAGGATTATGAACACTGAAGCTTTCTTT. This translates into CASSQDFRIMNTEAFF.

The CDR3 sequence: CASSSNRGRDYGYTF. CDR3 DNA sequence: TGTGCCAGCAGCTCCAACAGGGGAAGGGACTATGGCTACACCTTC. The J gene is TRBJ1-2, the V gene TRBV5-4; TRBD1 matches 7 bases. With V trimmed by 3 bases and J by 3 bases, 8 bases remained unmatched. The CDR3 totals 15 residues. Germline values: CDR1 SGHNT, CDR2 YYREEE (reference sequence).

This clonotype came up many times. The chain joins TRBV28 to TRBJ1-4; D might be TRBD1 (5 bases). V lost 1 base, J lost 4 bases, and 10 bases lay in between. The CDR3 loop spans 15 amino acids. Germline V lookup: CDR1 MDHEN, CDR2 SYDVKM. The CDR3 DNA follows: TGTGCCAGCAGTTTATTTGACAGTCATAATGAAAAACTGTTTTTT. Protein product: CASSLFDSHNEKLFF. Based on the CDR3 plus reference TRBV28 and TRBJ1-4, the full variable domain is DVKVTQSSRYLVKRTGEKVFLECVQDMDHENMFWYRQDPGLGLRLIYFSYDVKMKEKGDIPEGYSVSREKKERFSLILESASTNQTSMYLCASSLFDSHNEKLFFGSGTQLSVL.

This clonotype was seen more than once but under ten times. The rearrangement joins TRBV7-3 to TRBJ2-1, with 9 bases lining up with TRBD2. Germline lookup yields CDR1 SGHTA and CDR2 FQGTGA. Germline trimming cut 5 bases from V and 2 bases from J; bases unmatched to any gene: 4. The CDR3 has 15 amino acids. CDR3 in amino acids: CASSPQREAYNEQFF. CDR3 DNA sequence: TGTGCCAGCAGCCCGCAGCGGGAGGCCTACAATGAGCAGTTCTTC.

The rearrangement joins TRBV6-1 to TRBJ1-5, with TRBD1 matching 8 bases. CDR1 is MNHNS and CDR2 is SASEGT in the germline V gene. This CDR3 comprises 14 residues. V was pared by 6 bases and J by 4 bases, with 5 bases of the junction left unmatched. CDR3 loop: CASSGGTGNQPQHF. For the CDR3, the DNA is TGTGCCAGCAGCGGCGGGACAGGAAATCAGCCCCAGCATTTT.

This clonotype appeared a few times. This rearrangement joins TRBV29-1 to TRBJ1-4; D possibly corresponds to TRBD1 (5 bases). V lost 7 bases and J lost 6, with 21 bases in between. This CDR3 has 15 residues. Germline assignment: CDR1 SQVTM and CDR2 ANQGSEA. DNA for the CDR3: TGCAGCGCCAAAGGTCTTCGGGACGACTATGAAAAACTGTTTTTT. This encodes CSAKGLRDDYEKLFF. Combining the CDR3 with reference TRBV29-1 and TRBJ1-4 gives the whole variable domain SAVISQKPSRDICQRGTSLTIQCQVDSQVTMMFWYRQQPGQSLTLIATANQGSEATYESGFVIDKFPISRPNLTFSTLTVSNMSPEDSSIYLCSAKGLRDDYEKLFFGSGTQLSVL.

This clonotype was detected ten times or more. The chain couples TRBV18 to TRBJ2-7; 10 bases match TRBD1. The trim removed 3 bases at V and 3 bases at J, leaving 2 bases unmatched. CDR1 is KGHSH, CDR2 LQKENI, per germline. The CDR3 runs to 14 residues. CDR3 nucleotide sequence: TGTGCCAGCTCACCCGGGACAGGGGTCTACGAGCAGTACTTC. As protein: CASSPGTGVYEQYF. The variable domain in full, completed from reference TRBV18 and TRBJ2-7, reads NAGVMQNPRHLVRRRGQEARLRCSPMKGHSHVYWYRQLPEEGLKFMVYLQKENIIDESGMPKERFSAEFPKEGPSILRIQQVVRGDSAAYFCASSPGTGVYEQYFGPGTRLTVT.

There are a few counts of this clonotype. The CDR3 sequence: CSADSQGSVGTIYF. The CDR3 DNA sequence: TGCAGTGCAGACTCACAGGGCTCTGTGGGCACCATATATTTT. This chain links TRBV20-1 with TRBJ1-3, with D possibly matching TRBD1 (6 bases). Germline values: CDR1 DFQATT, CDR2 SNEGSKA (reference sequence). The CDR3 consists of 14 residues. Trimming took 6 bases from V and 9 from J, leaving 21 bases between them.

This clonotype was found a few times. In DNA form, the CDR3 reads TGTGCCAGTAGTATCGCCGACAGTCCTACCAAGTGGAAACTGTTTTTT. This gives the protein CASSIADSPTKWKLFF. This sequence joins TRBV19 and TRBJ1-4; possible D gene TRBD1, 5 bases. This CDR3 is built from 16 residues. Deletions cut 3 bases from V and 11 bases from J, with 22 bases between. CDR1 LNHDA and CDR2 SQIVND come from the germline V gene (reference sequence).

In this sample, this clonotype turned up many times. V gene TRBV10-3 combines with J gene TRBJ1-5; 7 bases agree with TRBD1. V trimming: 3 bases; J trimming: 2 bases; junction bases outside the gene matches: 4. The germline CDR1 and CDR2 sequences are ENHRY and SYGVKD. The CDR3 sequence is 15 residues long. CDR3 DNA sequence: TGTGCCATCAGTGACGCCGGGACAGGCAATCAGCCCCAGCATTTT. Its translation: CAISDAGTGNQPQHF.

The chain is built from TRBV5-1 and TRBJ2-6; D unclear. V was shortened by 0 bases and J by 0 bases, with 7 bases between the two germline ends. Germline-derived CDR1 and CDR2 are SGHRS and YFSETQ. CDR3 length: 16 amino acids. In DNA form, the CDR3 reads TGCGCCAGCAGCTTGGATGAACTCTCTGGGGCCAACGTCCTGACTTTC. It codes for CASSLDELSGANVLTF.

This clonotype has only a few counts. The J gene is TRBJ1-2, the V gene TRBV19, with D perhaps TRBD1 (5 bases). Trimming shortened V by 2 bases and J by 4 bases, and 8 bases separated the two germline ends. The CDR3 has 13 residues. Germline assignment: CDR1 LNHDA and CDR2 SQIVND (reference sequence). In DNA form, the CDR3 reads TGTGCCAGTAGTATATCTGACAGCTATGGCTACACCTTC. Amino acids: CASSISDSYGYTF.

V gene TRBV27 combines with J gene TRBJ1-1, with 8 positions matching TRBD1. Germline trimming cut 2 bases from V and 4 bases from J; bases unmatched to any gene: 6. The CDR3 extends over 15 amino acids. Germline V gives CDR1 MNHEY, CDR2 SMNVEV (reference sequence). The CDR3: CASSLGTGRGTEAFF. In DNA form, the CDR3 reads TGTGCCAGCAGTTTAGGGACAGGACGGGGCACTGAAGCTTTCTTT.

The rearrangement uses TRBV30 and TRBJ1-6; D might be TRBD1 (6 bases). CDR1 is GTSNPN and CDR2 is SVGIG in the germline V gene (reference sequence). The CDR3 length is 16 residues. V was cut by 4 bases and J by 6 bases, with 19 bases left in between. CDR3 bases: TGTGCCTGGAAGACGACACAGGGTTTTATTAATTCACCCCTCCACTTT. This encodes CAWKTTQGFINSPLHF. The full variable domain, with the rest looked up from reference TRBV30 and TRBJ1-6, is SQTIHQWPATLVQPVGSPLSLECTVEGTSNPNLYWYRQAAGRGLQLLFYSVGIGQISSEVPQNLSASRPQDRQFILSSKKLLLSDSGFYLCAWKTTQGFINSPLHFGNGTRLTVT.

This chain connects TRBV12-3 or TRBV12-4 to TRBJ2-5, with 13 bases that match TRBD2. After removal of 6 bases from V and 1 base from J, the junction contained 8 bases not matched to a gene. The CDR3 sequence is 17 residues long. This CDR3 reads CASSQGGLAGPQETQYF. The CDR3 nucleotides are TGTGCCAGCAGCCAAGGGGGACTAGCGGGACCCCAAGAGACCCAGTACTTC.

This clonotype has more than one count but fewer than ten. The CDR3 reads CASSPTQGLNEQYF. The CDR3, as DNA: TGTGCCAGCTCACCGACACAGGGGTTGAACGAGCAGTACTTC. This chain connects TRBV18 to TRBJ2-7; TRBD1 aligns across 7 bases. With 3 bases clipped from V and 5 bases from J, the junction kept 7 bases outside the gene matches. CDR3 size: 14 residues. The germline CDR1 and CDR2 sequences are KGHSH and LQKENI.